Detailed here is one T cell receptor (beta chain). This clone was counted a few times. No cognate antigen has been identified for it. The record has no base qualities; no much larger clone is one base away. The immunoSEQ Assay, a bias-controlled multiplex PCR, was used to amplify TCRbeta CDR3 regions from genomic DNA. Regarding the original processing steps: Within the assay, amplification of reference gene primers was used to estimate how many nucleated cells each sample contained. To quantify the absolute abundance of each unique TCRbeta CDR3 rearrangement, sequence reads were collapsed and filtered. For each sample, productive Simpson clonality was calculated as the square root of Simpson's diversity index across productive rearrangements. Entries here come from immuneACCESS through TCRdb and include only in-frame sequences with V and J called. Some clones fail to appear in such tables; in the studies checked, an unresolved V gene covers under half of the shortfall, and the cause of the remainder is unknown. V, J and clone size derive from that table, while D and trimming were established from the DNA sequence. The sample records about 300,000 clones, around 84% of which are singletons. The ten most abundant clones make up more than 1.2% of the sample.

In Seattle, one collaborating source enrolled patients while the infection was active and tracked those patients longitudinally over the course of disease. Each collaborating institution followed its own protocols to collect whole blood in K2EDTA tubes. Collaborator samples were shipped for TCRbeta analysis as frozen whole blood, isolated PBMCs, or DNA extracted from either sample type. These data belong to a study of blood T cell repertoires in COVID-19 (TCRdb year 2020). Regarding the research as a whole: The collaborator samples originated in the United States, Italy and Spain and spanned the acute and convalescent phases of COVID-19. HLA class I and class II types, where available, came from metadata supplied by the sample provider rather than from assay-based typing. The dataset comprised deeply sampled blood TCRbeta repertoires from subjects exposed to, actively infected with, or recovered from COVID-19. The material from the prospective study consisted of cDNA or gDNA derived from T cells, B-cell-depleted T cells, or PBMCs. Nearly every sample came with metadata listing a de-identified subject ID, COVID-19 status, age in years and sex. The samples were drawn from the first 160 participants of the ongoing ImmuneRACE study and from some 1,300 subjects provided by 6 global collaborators. The repertoires were made available in a free public database intended to serve as a resource for research on the immune response to SARS-CoV-2.

Taken from the germline V gene, the CDR1 and CDR2 loops are SGHDN and FVKESK. Trimming takes 1 base off V and 2 bases off J; junction bases not matched to a gene: 5. The CDR3 covers 15 residues, taking in both the cysteine and the phenylalanine. Only the CDR3 region is kept as DNA, spanning 45 bases read in frame from base 1. General findings and caveats noted by the study authors: The amount of clinical and demographic metadata varied by source and participant and was provided uncurated.

The chain employs TRBV14 and TRBJ2-7, and TRBD1 aligns with 7 junction nucleotides. The clonotype originates from a human donor with COVID-19, enrolled during active disease. The donor label of this sample is uncertain. The specimen sequenced was peripheral blood. The CDR3 reads as follows: CASSQVGQKAYEQYF. The DNA sequence is given as TGTGCCAGCAGCCAAGTGGGACAGAAGGCCTACGAGCAGTACTTC. Reference TRBV14 and TRBJ2-7 genes cover what lies past the CDR3, so the full variable domain is EAGVTQFPSHSVIEKGQTVTLRCDPISGHDNLYWYRRVMGKEIKFLLHFVKESKQDESGMPNNRFLAERTGGTYSTLKVQPAELEDSGVYFCASSQVGQKAYEQYFGPGTRLTVT.